Presented here are 25 T cell receptor beta chains from one specimen sequenced in a study of T cell responses to AZD1222 COVID-19 vaccine. Profiled with immunoSEQ multiplex PCR; TCRdb holds only in-frame clones, not every one. The sample has about 150,000 clones; approximately 88% are singletons. This specimen was peripheral blood, taken on day 0 of MenACWY control vaccination. Receptors were obtained from an adult in good health.

The chain is built from TRBV30 and TRBJ1-2; the D is unclear. Germline-derived CDR1 and CDR2 are GTSNPN and SVGIG (reference sequence). V was trimmed by 2 bases and J by 1 base, leaving 8 bases between them. This CDR3 comprises 13 residues. CDR3 region: CAWSPGLNYGYTF. CDR3 nucleotides: TGTGCCTGGAGTCCGGGCCTTAACTATGGCTACACCTTC.

V usage is TRBV6-2 or TRBV6-3 and J usage is TRBJ2-1; D uncertain. V lost 2 bases and J lost 2, with 10 bases in between. This CDR3 comprises 15 residues. Germline CDR1 reads MNHEY; CDR2 reads SVGEGT. The CDR3 reads CASSYVADPYNEQFF. Here the CDR3 DNA reads TGTGCCAGCAGTTACGTGGCTGACCCCTACAATGAGCAGTTCTTC.

This chain joins TRBV4-3 and TRBJ2-2; TRBD2 agrees at 9 bases. The CDR3 is made up of 17 amino acids. The trim removed 0 bases at V and 6 bases at J, leaving 8 bases unmatched. CDR1 is LGHNA, CDR2 YSLEER, per germline. DNA of the CDR3: TGCGCCAGCAGCCAAGACCACAGCGGGGGGTATCCCGGGGAGCTGTTTTTT. This translates into CASSQDHSGGYPGELFF.

The chain is built from TRBV7-9 and TRBJ1-1; 10 positions match TRBD1. The CDR3 covers 15 residues. V was pared by 5 bases and J by 1 base, with 4 bases of the junction left unmatched. CDR1 SEHNR and CDR2 FQNEAQ come from the germline V gene (reference sequence). The CDR3 bases are TGTGCCAGCAGCAGGACAGGGGGAGGGAACACTGAAGCTTTCTTT. Its translation is CASSRTGGGNTEAFF.

This clone was picked up one time. V is TRBV6-6 and J is TRBJ2-5; 8 bases match TRBD2. Germline lookup yields CDR1 MNHNY and CDR2 SVGAGI (reference sequence). This CDR3 spans 16 amino acids. After removal of 6 bases from V and 2 bases from J, the junction contained 11 bases not matched to a gene. CDR3 sequence (DNA): TGTGCCAGCAGCACGGGTGGGGTAGCGGGACAAGAGACCCAGTACTTC. Translated, it gives CASSTGGVAGQETQYF.

The chain uses TRBV18 and TRBJ2-7; 9 bases are shared with TRBD1. The length of the CDR3 is 16 residues. J was trimmed by 2 bases and V by 3 bases; bases with no gene match: 8. The germline gives CDR1 KGHSH, CDR2 LQKENI. For the CDR3, the DNA is TGTGCCAGCTCACCTGGACAGGGGCGCAATCCCTACGAGCAGTACTTC. This encodes CASSPGQGRNPYEQYF. The entire variable domain, with the rest obtained from reference TRBV18 and TRBJ2-7, is as follows: NAGVMQNPRHLVRRRGQEARLRCSPMKGHSHVYWYRQLPEEGLKFMVYLQKENIIDESGMPKERFSAEFPKEGPSILRIQQVVRGDSAAYFCASSPGQGRNPYEQYFGPGTRLTVT.

The chain carries TRBV6-2 or TRBV6-3 and TRBJ2-7; 8 bases agree with TRBD1. The CDR3 has 17 residues. Germline V lookup: CDR1 MNHEY, CDR2 SVGEGT. Trimming took 2 bases from V and 3 from J; bases not matched to a gene: 12. The CDR3 DNA reads TGTGCCAGCAGTTACCACCTAGAACGGACAGGGAACTACGAGCAGTACTTC. Translating it yields CASSYHLERTGNYEQYF.

The chain recombines TRBV27 with TRBJ1-1; tentative D call: TRBD1 (5 bases). In germline, CDR1 is MNHEY, CDR2 SMNVEV (reference sequence). Trimming stripped 1 base from V and 3 bases from J, with 9 bases between. The CDR3 sequence is 14 residues long. CDR3 loop: CASSLYRRDTEAFF. CDR3 in DNA: TGTGCCAGCAGTTTATACCGCAGGGACACTGAAGCTTTCTTT.

The rearrangement links TRBV6-1 to TRBJ1-2; the D is unclear. Trimming removed 1 base at V and 3 bases at J, with 9 bases between. Germline V CDR1 and CDR2: MNHNS, SASEGT. This CDR3 region has 14 residues. CDR3 residues: CASSEGPTYYGYTF. The DNA of the CDR3 is TGTGCCAGCAGTGAAGGGCCCACGTACTATGGCTACACCTTC.

The chain joins TRBV7-2 to TRBJ1-1, with a possible D match to TRBD1 (5 bases). The germline V gene has CDR1 SGHTA and CDR2 FQGNSA. The V end lost 5 bases, the J end lost 11 bases, and 15 bases lay between the germline ends. The CDR3 runs 12 residues. The CDR3: CASSINWGVAFF. Here the CDR3 DNA reads TGTGCCAGCAGCATTAATTGGGGGGTGGCTTTCTTT.

The J gene is TRBJ1-3, the V gene TRBV30; D might be TRBD1 (6 bases). The V gene lost 3 bases and the J gene lost 2 bases, with 14 bases spanning the gap. Germline lookup yields CDR1 GTSNPN and CDR2 SVGIG (reference sequence). CDR3 length: 15 residues. Written as DNA, the CDR3 is TGTGCCTGGAGGCTATTAGGACAGACTGGAAACACCATATATTTT. Translating gives CAWRLLGQTGNTIYF.

CDR3 nucleotide sequence: TGTGCCAGTAGTATAGACAGGGGTTCATACTACGAGCAGTACTTC. Its translation is CASSIDRGSYYEQYF. The genes are TRBV19 and TRBJ2-7; possibly TRBD1 for D (6 bases). V shed 0 bases and J shed 3 bases, with 12 bases lying between them. The CDR3 is 15 amino acids. Germline loops: CDR1 LNHDA, CDR2 SQIVND (reference sequence).

The chain recombines TRBV12-2 with TRBJ2-7; the table assigns TRBD2, which was not confirmed against the DNA. TRBV12-2 is noted as a pseudogene. This CDR3 region has 14 residues. CDR3 sequence: CASRLQPQVGGGYF. The CDR3 DNA is TGTGCAAGTCGCTTACAGCCCCAGGTGGGAGGCGGATACTTC.

Note on this clone: A read error may account for a junction end that differs from germline. The gene calls are TRBV15 and TRBJ1-1; TRBD1 aligns across 8 bases. This CDR3 has 14 amino acids. Germline V CDR1 and CDR2: LNHNV, YYDKDF (reference sequence). The CDR3 is CATSPRTGTFLKAF. CDR3 sequence (DNA): TGTGCCACCAGCCCTCGGACAGGGACCTTTTTGAAGGCGTTT.

This chain connects TRBV29-1 to TRBJ2-3, with D hard to call. CDR1 is SQVTM and CDR2 is ANQGSEA in the germline V gene. Trimming took 4 bases from V and 11 from J, leaving 10 bases between them. This CDR3 has 10 amino acids. CDR3 in amino acids: CSVAPRQQYF. For the CDR3, the DNA is TGCAGCGTTGCCCCGAGGCAGCAGTATTTT.

This chain joins TRBV9 and TRBJ2-5; 8 bases agree with TRBD2. The CDR3 covers 16 residues. J gave up 4 bases and V 10 bases, and 18 bases lay outside the gene matches. Germline values: CDR1 SGDLS, CDR2 YYNGEE. CDR3 loop: CARRAGGGGLGETQYF. The CDR3 coding sequence is TGTGCCCGCCGCGCGGGGGGCGGGGGCCTCGGAGAGACCCAGTACTTC.

This rearrangement joins TRBV6-5 to TRBJ2-1, with 8 bases lining up with TRBD1. The V gene's germline CDR1 is MNHEY and CDR2 SVGAGI. Germline trimming cut 2 bases from V and 9 bases from J; bases unmatched to any gene: 3. The CDR3 covers 13 residues. The CDR3: CASSYTDRGEQFF. The CDR3, as DNA: TGTGCCAGCAGTTACACAGACAGGGGTGAGCAGTTCTTC.

The rearrangement uses TRBV7-2 and TRBJ1-5; D not resolved. Germline V gives CDR1 SGHTA, CDR2 FQGNSA. V lost 1 base to trimming and J lost 9 bases, with 10 bases between them. This CDR3 is built from 13 residues. In nucleotides, the CDR3 is TGTGCCAGCAGCTTAGGACGATTGGGGCCCCAGCATTTT. Translating gives CASSLGRLGPQHF.

This rearrangement joins TRBV18 to TRBJ2-1; TRBD1 aligns across 12 bases. V lost 3 bases, J lost 8 bases, and 2 bases stayed unmatched. Looked up from germline, CDR1 is KGHSH and CDR2 is LQKENI. This CDR3 contains 14 residues. CDR3 DNA sequence: TGTGCCAGCTCACCCGGGACAGGGGGCGATGAGCAGTTCTTC. It translates to CASSPGTGGDEQFF.

The rearrangement uses TRBV27 and TRBJ1-2; 7 bases match TRBD1. This CDR3 has 13 amino acids. V shed 4 bases and J 6 bases; nucleotides not matched to a gene: 5. Per germline, CDR1 MNHEY and CDR2 SMNVEV (reference sequence). CDR3 in DNA: TGTGCCAGCAGTTCCAGGACAGGCCATGGCTACACCTTC. Protein sequence: CASSSRTGHGYTF.

This clone came up many times. The chain joins TRBV7-2 to TRBJ2-1; the D gene could be TRBD1 or TRBD2 (5 bases each). Germline values: CDR1 SGHTA, CDR2 FQGNSA. Between the trimmed V and J ends, which lost 0 bases and 8 bases, there was a span of 11 bases. The CDR3 contains 14 residues. The CDR3 is CASSLALGTDEQFF. Written as DNA, the CDR3 is TGTGCCAGCAGCTTAGCCCTAGGGACCGATGAGCAGTTCTTC.

The chain has TRBV7-9 and TRBJ2-7; the D call may be TRBD1 or TRBD2 (5 bases each). CDR3 size: 15 residues. V was pared by 5 bases and J by 3 bases, with 17 bases between. Germline V gene sequence: CDR1 SEHNR, CDR2 FQNEAQ (reference sequence). CDR3 DNA sequence: TGTGCCAGCAGCGCATCCGGGGCCAAGGGCTACGAGCAGTACTTC. This sequence encodes CASSASGAKGYEQYF.

This clone came up once. This chain connects TRBV7-3 to TRBJ1-1; D perhaps matches TRBD1 (6 bases). Germline V gene sequence: CDR1 SGHTA, CDR2 FQGTGA. V lost 5 bases to trimming and J lost 4 bases, with 14 bases between them. The CDR3 contains 14 residues. Written as DNA, the CDR3 is TGTGCCAGCAGCCTACAGGGCGGGGGCACTGAAGCTTTCTTT. Its translation: CASSLQGGGTEAFF. Using reference TRBV7-3 and TRBJ1-1 for the parts outside the CDR3, the full variable domain is GAGVSQTPSNKVTEKGKYVELRCDPISGHTALYWYRQSLGQGPEFLIYFQGTGAADDSGLPNDRFFAVRPEGSVSTLKIQRTERGDSAVYLCASSLQGGGTEAFFGQGTRLTVV.

V and J are TRBV7-8 and TRBJ1-2; D unresolved. The germline V gene encodes CDR1 SGHVS and CDR2 FQNEAQ. The V gene lost 2 bases and the J gene lost 0 bases, with 7 bases spanning the gap. This CDR3 region has 14 residues. This chain's CDR3 is CASSLRGANYGYTF. CDR3 DNA: TGTGCCAGCAGCTTAAGAGGTGCTAACTATGGCTACACCTTC.

The chain carries TRBV18 and TRBJ2-7; D remains ambiguous. The germline V gene encodes CDR1 KGHSH and CDR2 LQKENI. The V end was cut by 2 bases, the J end by 7 bases, with 6 bases between. The CDR3 has 11 amino acids. The chain's CDR3 is CASSPSREQYF. Written as DNA, the CDR3 is TGTGCCAGCTCACCATCGAGGGAGCAGTACTTC.